This is a list of T cell receptor beta chains from one sample in a study of blood T cell repertoires in COVID-19. Generated by immunoSEQ multiplex PCR, the TCRdb table keeps only in-frame clones and is missing some. The sample includes some 60,000 clones, roughly 92% of them seen just once. Specimen: peripheral blood. These TCRs come from a human donor in a cohort sampled during active COVID-19. Each CDR3 is given with its conserved first and last residue. D genes are given only for firm matches. Clone size appears in some rows only: once, few, many, or a class for an expanded clone.

>NA|TRBD1|TRBV19|TRBJ2-2
CASKTGGADTGELFF
TGTGCCAGTAAAACAGGGGGCGCGGACACCGGGGAGCTGTTTTTT
>NA|TRBD1|TRBV9|TRBJ2-2
CASSVGGTAGGNALFF
TGTGCCAGCAGCGTAGGGGGCACGGCAGGGGGTAACGCGCTGTTTTTT
>NA|TRBD1|TRBV6-5|TRBJ1-2
CASRPRQGGAWGYTF
TGTGCCAGCAGACCGCGACAGGGTGGTGCTTGGGGCTACACCTTC
>NA|TRBD1|TRBV10-2|TRBJ2-6
CAVPGQGLSGANVLTF
TGCGCCGTACCGGGACAGGGTTTGTCTGGGGCCAACGTCCTGACTTTC
>NA|NA|TRBV7-3|TRBJ2-2
CASSSTVTGELFF
TGTGCCAGCAGCTCGACAGTGACCGGGGAGCTGTTTTTT
>NA|TRBD1|TRBV28|TRBJ1-6
CASMPPIGQGRGGDSPLHF
TGTGCCAGCATGCCCCCAATCGGACAGGGAAGGGGGGGGGATTCACCCCTCCACTTT
>NA|NA|TRBV2|TRBJ2-1
CASSPRGRERGNEQFF
TGTGCCAGCAGTCCTCGAGGGCGGGAGAGGGGGAATGAGCAGTTCTTC
>NA|NA|TRBV15|TRBJ2-3
CATSRDITDTQYF
TGTGCCACCAGCAGAGATATCACAGATACGCAGTATTTT
>once|NA|TRBV6-6|TRBJ2-2
CASSGHPSTGELFF
TGTGCCAGCTCAGGACACCCGAGCACCGGGGAGCTGTTTTTT
>NA|NA|TRBV11-2|TRBJ2-3
CASSFVAALATDTQYF
TGTGCCAGCAGCTTTGTAGCGGCGCTTGCCACAGATACGCAGTATTTT
>NA|NA|TRBV30|TRBJ2-2
CAWSAGANTGELFF
TGTGCCTGGAGTGCGGGGGCGAACACCGGGGAGCTGTTTTTT
>once|NA|TRBV28|TRBJ1-3
CASSPLTDSGNTIYF
TGTGCCAGCAGTCCCCTGACAGACTCTGGAAACACCATATATTTT
>NA|TRBD1|TRBV27|TRBJ2-1
CASTDRDREREQFF
TGTGCCAGCACCGACCGGGACAGGGAACGTGAGCAGTTCTTC
>NA|NA|TRBV9|TRBJ2-7
CASSVAGSGYEQYF
TGTGCCAGCAGCGTAGCGGGTAGCGGCTACGAGCAGTACTTC
>NA|TRBD1|TRBV11-2|TRBJ2-1
CASSLPGQSYNEQFF
TGTGCCAGCAGCCTGCCGGGACAGTCCTACAATGAGCAGTTCTTC
>NA|NA|TRBV5-1|TRBJ2-2
CASSPTLKTSAGELFF
TGCGCCAGCAGCCCGACCCTCAAAACTAGTGCCGGGGAGCTGTTTTTT